The text below deals with one T cell receptor beta chain. What antigen it recognizes has not been identified. No qualities accompany the bases; no much larger clone lies one base away. The sample is drawn from a study of control samples from healthy donors and cancer patients (dated by TCRdb to the early 2020s). Library construction relied on the immunoSEQ multiplex PCR assay. Here the immuneACCESS table is served through TCRdb, limited to in-frame sequences with V and J called. Missing clones are a known gap in these copies; in checked studies unresolved V genes cover under half, and the rest lacks a known reason. For this sample there are 90,000 to 150,000 clones; more than 70% appear just once. The ten most abundant clones make up approximately 3.5% of the sample. Looking up the germline V gene yields CDR1 KGHDR and CDR2 SFDVKD. V is trimmed back by 9 bases and J by 4 bases, and the junction contains 16 bases that no gene match accounts for. The CDR3 goes from the cysteine to the phenylalanine over 17 residues. This entry keeps only the CDR3 DNA: 51 bases, framed from base 1.

Sequenced: blood. Recombination connected TRBV24-1 to TRBJ2-1; 8 bases in between match TRBD2. The TCR sequence derives from a man in his forties in good health. The sequence in DNA is TGTGCCACCCCAGGGATAGCGCGGGGGGCTGTGTACAATGAGCAGTTCTTC. This translates into CATPGIARGAVYNEQFF.